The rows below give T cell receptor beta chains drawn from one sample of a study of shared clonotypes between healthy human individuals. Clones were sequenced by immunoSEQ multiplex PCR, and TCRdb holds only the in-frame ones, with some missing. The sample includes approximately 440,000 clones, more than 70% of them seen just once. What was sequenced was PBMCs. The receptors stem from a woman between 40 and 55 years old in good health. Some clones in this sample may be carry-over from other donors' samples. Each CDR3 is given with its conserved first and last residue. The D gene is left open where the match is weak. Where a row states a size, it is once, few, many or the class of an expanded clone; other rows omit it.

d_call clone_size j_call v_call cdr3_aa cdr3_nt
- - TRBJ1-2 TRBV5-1 CASSFNPRGSNYGYTF TGCGCCAGCAGCTTTAACCCCAGAGGGTCTAACTATGGCTACACCTTC
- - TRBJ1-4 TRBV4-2 CASSREGQGTYNEKLFF TGTGCCAGCAGCCGAGAGGGCCAGGGGACTTATAATGAAAAACTGTTTTTT
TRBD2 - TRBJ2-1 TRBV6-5 CASSSRLAGKYNEQFF TGTGCCAGCAGTTCGAGACTAGCGGGAAAATACAATGAGCAGTTCTTC
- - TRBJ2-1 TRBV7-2 CASSREGLSGEQFF TGTGCCAGCAGCCGAGAAGGACTTAGCGGTGAGCAGTTCTTC
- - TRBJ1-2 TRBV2 CASSEARGHGGYTF TGTGCCAGCAGTGAAGCGCGGGGGCATGGTGGCTACACCTTC
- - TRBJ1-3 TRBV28 CASSLSGNTIYF TGTGCCAGCAGTTTATCTGGAAACACCATATATTTT
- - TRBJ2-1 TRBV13 CASSPLEGEQFF TGTGCCAGCAGCCCACTAGAGGGTGAGCAGTTCTTC
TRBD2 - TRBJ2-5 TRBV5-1 CASSLVVAGLQETQYF TGCGCCAGCAGCTTGGTAGTAGCGGGACTTCAAGAGACCCAGTACTTC
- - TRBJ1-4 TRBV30 CAWSGAARGNEKLFF TGTGCCTGGAGTGGGGCAGCCAGGGGAAATGAAAAACTGTTTTTT
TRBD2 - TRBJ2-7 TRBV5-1 CASSSSSGLYEQYF TGCGCCAGCAGCTCTTCTAGCGGGCTCTACGAGCAGTACTTC
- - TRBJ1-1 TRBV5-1 CASSLGLMNTEAFF TGCGCCAGCAGCTTGGGCCTGATGAACACTGAAGCTTTCTTT
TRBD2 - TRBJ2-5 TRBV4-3 CASSQGTSTLQETQYF TGCGCCAGCAGCCAGGGGACTAGCACCTTACAAGAGACCCAGTACTTC
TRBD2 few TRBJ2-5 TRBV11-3 CASSKRGLVEETQYF TGTGCCAGCAGCAAACGAGGACTAGTGGAGGAGACCCAGTACTTC
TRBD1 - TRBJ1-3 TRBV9 CASSKQGASGNTIYF TGTGCCAGCAGCAAACAGGGGGCTTCTGGAAACACCATATATTTT
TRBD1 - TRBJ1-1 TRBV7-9 CASSVPGQGLNTEAFF TGTGCCAGCAGCGTCCCGGGACAGGGGTTGAACACTGAAGCTTTCTTT
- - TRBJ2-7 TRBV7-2 CASSLVGGLVDEQYF TGTGCCAGCAGCTTAGTGGGGGGCCTAGTCGACGAGCAGTACTTC
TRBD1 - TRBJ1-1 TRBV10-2 CASSVDRGDTEAFF TGCGCCAGCAGTGTGGACAGGGGAGACACTGAAGCTTTCTTT
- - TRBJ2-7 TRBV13 CASSPLGGANHEQYF TGTGCCAGCAGCCCCCTTGGGGGGGCGAACCACGAGCAGTACTTC
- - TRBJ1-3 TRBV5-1 CASSPSRNSGNTIYF TGCGCCAGCAGTCCCAGCCGGAACTCTGGAAACACCATATATTTT
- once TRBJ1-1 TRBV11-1 CASSLALGGTQPNTEAFF TGTGCCAGCAGCTTAGCTCTGGGGGGGACCCAACCGAACACTGAAGCTTTCTTT
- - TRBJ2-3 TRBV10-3 CAISVGQRSADTQYF TGTGCCATCAGCGTCGGACAGCGAAGTGCAGATACGCAGTATTTT
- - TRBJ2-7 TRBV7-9 CASSIPGTPLEQYF TGTGCCAGCAGCATCCCCGGGACACCTCTAGAGCAGTACTTC
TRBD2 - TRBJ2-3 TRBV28 CASSLGLAWGADTQYF TGTGCCAGCAGTTTAGGACTAGCGTGGGGGGCAGATACGCAGTATTTT
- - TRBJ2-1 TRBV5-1 CASSFGVSGGDEQFF TGCGCCAGCAGCTTTGGGGTGAGCGGCGGGGATGAGCAGTTCTTC
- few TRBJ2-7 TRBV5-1 CASSLFGGTGARYEQYF TGCGCCAGCAGCTTGTTCGGGGGAACGGGAGCAAGGTACGAGCAGTACTTC
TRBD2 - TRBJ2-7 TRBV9 CASSTSGTYEQYF TGTGCCAGCAGCACTAGCGGTACCTACGAGCAGTACTTC
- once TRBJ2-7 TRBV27 CASSSLGHDLSPAYEQYF TGTGCCAGCAGTTCCCTCGGGCACGACTTGTCCCCTGCCTACGAGCAGTACTTC
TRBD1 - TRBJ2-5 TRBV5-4 CASSLPGQGTETQYF TGTGCCAGCAGCTTGCCTGGACAGGGAACAGAGACCCAGTACTTC
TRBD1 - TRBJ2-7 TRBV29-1 CSVSGDRTGGTYEQYF TGCAGCGTTTCGGGCGACCGGACAGGGGGCACCTACGAGCAGTACTTC
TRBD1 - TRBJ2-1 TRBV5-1 CASSLGDSYNEQFF TGCGCCAGCAGCCTGGGGGACAGCTACAATGAGCAGTTCTTC
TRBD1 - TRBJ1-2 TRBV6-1 CASSDPSDRGLNGYTF TGTGCCAGCAGTGACCCGTCGGACAGGGGGCTTAATGGCTACACCTTC